This TCR beta chain was retrieved from a study of shared clonotypes between healthy human individuals. CDR3 length: 13 amino acids. CDR1 is SGHRS and CDR2 is YFSETQ in the germline V gene. V gave up 3 bases and J gave up 0 bases, with 6 bases separating them. The data were produced by immunoSEQ multiplex PCR, yet TCRdb's version contains in-frame clones alone and is incomplete. The data show just over 2,000,000 clones, approximately 95% seen once. Points on this clone: The sample has other DNA sequences that encode this CDR3 too.

Sequencing used naive CD4+ T cells sorted from blood. Regarding subset: CD45RA+ positively selected. The origin of this receptor is a man aged 18 to 30 in good health. This chain links TRBV5-1 with TRBJ1-1; D remains unclear. CDR3 region: CASSSEMNTEAFF. CDR3 nucleotide sequence: TGCGCCAGCAGCTCCGAGATGAACACTGAAGCTTTCTTT.